Here is one T cell receptor beta chain with its context. This entry is derived from a study of long-term antiretroviral therapy in people with HIV. CDR3 length equals 15 residues. Trimming stripped 0 bases from V and 4 bases from J, with 12 bases between. In germline, CDR1 is MNHNY, CDR2 SVGAGI (reference sequence). With survey level as its setting, the immunoSEQ assay was v3.0. Libraries were prepared by immunoSEQ multiplex PCR; TCRdb keeps only in-frame clonotypes and omits some of them. The sample records more than 20,000 clones, over 75% being singletons. The sequencing used unsorted PBMCs, collected 0.3 years after starting antiretroviral therapy. This TCR was recovered from a man aged 50 or older with HIV. The chain uses TRBV6-6 and TRBJ1-1; D is possibly TRBD1 (5 bases). CDR3: CASSYSMGGGTEAFF. As DNA, the CDR3 is TGTGCCAGCAGTTACTCGATGGGGGGAGGCACTGAAGCTTTCTTT.